These 13 T cell receptor beta chains came from one sample sequenced in a study of T cells in Graves' hyperthyroidism and ophthalmopathy. Regions amplified from RNA transcripts were the TCR beta CDR3 regions. The HTBI set primed first-round TCR CDR3 RT-PCR. TCRdb itself ran the multiplex PCR reads through MiXCR, one entry per CDR3 protein. The sample carries around 300,000 distinct CDR3 sequences, about 14% recorded once. What was sequenced was blood. The receptors were sampled from a woman between 25 and 40 years old with Graves' hyperthyroidism.

The sample holds many counts of this clonotype. The chain combines TRBV7-2 with TRBJ1-2; D ambiguous. V shed 4 bases and J shed 6 bases, with 12 bases lying between them. Germline V gene lookup returns CDR1 SGHTA and CDR2 FQGNSA. The CDR3 has 13 amino acids. In DNA, the CDR3 is TGTGCCAGCAGCTGGAACCCCTCTGATGGCTACACCTTC. Its translation: CASSWNPSDGYTF. The entire variable domain, with the rest obtained from reference TRBV7-2 and TRBJ1-2, is as follows: GAGVSQSPSNKVTEKGKDVELRCDPISGHTALYWYRQSLGQGLEFLIYFQGNSAPDKSGLPSDRFSAERTGGSVSTLTIQRTQQEDSAVYLCASSWNPSDGYTFGSGTRLTVV.

This clonotype was recorded at least ten times. The genes are TRBV12-3 or TRBV12-4 and TRBJ1-1; 9 bases map to TRBD1. V lost 6 bases and J lost 3; bases outside the gene matches: 5. This CDR3 region has 14 residues. As DNA, the CDR3 is TGTGCCAGCAGCATACAGGGGGCGGACACTGAAGCTTTCTTT. It yields the protein CASSIQGADTEAFF.

This clonotype was picked up a small number of times. This chain joins TRBV20-1 and TRBJ1-2; 7 positions match TRBD1. This CDR3 is 14 amino acids long. The junction had 14 bases not matched to a gene; V was cut back by 5 bases and J by 8 bases. Germline values: CDR1 DFQATT, CDR2 SNEGSKA (reference sequence). The CDR3 bases are TGCAGTGCTCCCAACCCTGACAGGGTTGGAGGCTACACCTTC. It encodes CSAPNPDRVGGYTF.

The chain links TRBV20-1 to TRBJ2-5, with TRBD2 as a possible D gene (6 bases). V was shortened by 7 bases and J by 4 bases, with 10 bases between the two germline ends. The CDR3 contains 11 residues. From germline, CDR1 is DFQATT and CDR2 SNEGSKA (reference sequence). The CDR3 region is CSGGRGETQYF. The CDR3 nucleotides read TGCAGTGGAGGGCGGGGAGAGACCCAGTACTTC.

This rearrangement joins TRBV19 to TRBJ2-1; 9 nucleotides align to TRBD2. Germline V CDR1 and CDR2: LNHDA, SQIVND (reference sequence). Trimming cost V 2 bases and J 3 bases; bases outside gene matches: 2. CDR3 length: 15 residues. Here the CDR3 reads CASSITSGFYNEQFF. The CDR3 DNA reads TGTGCCAGTAGTATAACTAGCGGGTTCTACAATGAGCAGTTCTTC.

This clonotype was counted many times. The chain couples TRBV7-6 to TRBJ2-7; a possible D gene is TRBD2 (5 bases). V was cut by 6 bases and J by 5 bases, with 26 bases left in between. CDR1 and CDR2 from the germline V gene are SGHVS and FNYEAQ. This CDR3 contains 17 residues. This CDR3 reads CASSPSPLAGLVHEQYF. The CDR3 DNA sequence: TGTGCCAGCAGTCCTTCGCCCCTAGCTGGGTTGGTCCACGAGCAGTACTTC.

This clonotype was counted many times. This rearrangement joins TRBV28 to TRBJ2-2; 7 nucleotides align to TRBD2. The germline V gene has CDR1 MDHEN and CDR2 SYDVKM. This CDR3 spans 18 amino acids. The ends lost 6 bases at V and 6 bases at J; junction bases unmatched: 19. The DNA of the CDR3 is TGTGCCAGCAGGGGGCTATTAGCGGGTTCGGCCACCGCCGGGGAGCTGTTTTTT. Its translation is CASRGLLAGSATAGELFF.

This clonotype was seen a handful of times. V is TRBV20-1 and J is TRBJ2-2, with D uncertain. Per germline, CDR1 DFQATT and CDR2 SNEGSKA (reference sequence). This CDR3 has 11 amino acids. Trimming pared 2 bases from V and 5 bases from J, leaving 3 bases between. CDR3 residues: CSARRTGELFF. In DNA, the CDR3 is TGCAGTGCTAGACGAACCGGGGAGCTGTTTTTT.

This clonotype has a count of ten or more. This chain joins TRBV6-2 or TRBV6-3 and TRBJ2-7, with TRBD2 identical over 8 bases. The J segment lost 2 bases and the V segment lost 6 bases, leaving 12 bases of the junction unmatched. CDR3 length: 16 amino acids. CDR1 is MNHEY and CDR2 is SVGEGT in the germline V gene. CDR3 sequence (DNA): TGTGCCAGCAGACCTACCAGGCTAGCGGGCACCTACGAGCAGTACTTC. Protein: CASRPTRLAGTYEQYF.

This clonotype showed up just a few times. This chain uses TRBV6-1 with TRBJ1-5, with D possibly TRBD1 on 5 matching bases. The ends were cut back, 6 bases at V and 5 bases at J, with 20 bases in the middle. CDR3 length equals 16 residues. The germline CDR1 and CDR2 sequences are MNHNS and SASEGT. In DNA form, the CDR3 reads TGTGCCAGCAGCCCCTTATCCGGGACGGAATATCAGCCCCAGCATTTT. Translation gives CASSPLSGTEYQPQHF.

Many counts were recorded for this clonotype. The rearrangement uses TRBV12-5 and TRBJ2-3; 7 bases are shared with TRBD2. The CDR3 length is 16 residues. Per the germline V gene, CDR1 is LGHNT and CDR2 is FRNRAP. The V segment lost 0 bases and the J segment 4 bases; nucleotides outside the gene matches: 7. The CDR3 bases are TGTGCTAGTGGTTTGGTACTGGCGGGAGCTCCAGATACGCAGTATTTT. Its translation is CASGLVLAGAPDTQYF.

J is TRBJ2-1 and V is TRBV20-1; no firm D call. The V end lost 6 bases, the J end lost 5 bases, and 2 bases lay between the germline ends. The CDR3 has 9 residues. Per the germline V gene, CDR1 is DFQATT and CDR2 is SNEGSKA (reference sequence). CDR3 nucleotides: TGCAGTGCACACAATGAGCAGTTCTTC. Translated, it gives CSAHNEQFF.

In this sample, this clonotype turned up many times. CDR3 DNA sequence: TGTGCCAGTAGTCGGACCGGGACTAGCGGGAGGTCGGAGGAGACCCAGTACTTC. Protein sequence: CASSRTGTSGRSEETQYF. This chain links TRBV19 with TRBJ2-5, with TRBD2 identical over 15 bases. Germline V lookup: CDR1 LNHDA, CDR2 SQIVND (reference sequence). CDR3 length: 18 residues. V lost 5 bases and J lost 5; bases outside the gene matches: 12.